This T cell receptor (beta chain) appears in the sequencing data of a study of spatial heterogeneity in lung cancer. Study at large: PBMC samples from follow-up, where available, were sequenced a median of roughly 2 years after resection. Detection consistently yielded more beta chains than alpha chains.

TCR cDNA molecules each had a unique molecular identifier. TCRdb used MiXCR to reprocess the 5' RACE reads, holding one entry per CDR3 protein. The sample lists over 70,000 distinct CDR3 sequences; about 9.5% were seen once. This CDR3 spans 18 amino acids. After removal of 2 bases from V and 3 bases from J, the junction contained 13 bases not matched to a gene. Time point denoted: blood at routine non-recurrence follow-up after resection. Without sorting, whole RNA was sequenced from tumor, nontumor lung or frozen PBMC. In its sample, this clonotype was seen many times. This receptor was obtained from a female donor with early-stage non-small cell lung cancer. V is TRBV12-3 or TRBV12-4 and J is TRBJ2-3, with TRBD1 identical over 8 bases. The specimen was PBMCs, collected at follow-up. The CDR3 protein is CASSLSPTRQGSTDTQYF. DNA of the CDR3: TGTGCCAGCAGTTTAAGCCCCACCAGACAGGGGAGTACAGATACGCAGTATTTT.